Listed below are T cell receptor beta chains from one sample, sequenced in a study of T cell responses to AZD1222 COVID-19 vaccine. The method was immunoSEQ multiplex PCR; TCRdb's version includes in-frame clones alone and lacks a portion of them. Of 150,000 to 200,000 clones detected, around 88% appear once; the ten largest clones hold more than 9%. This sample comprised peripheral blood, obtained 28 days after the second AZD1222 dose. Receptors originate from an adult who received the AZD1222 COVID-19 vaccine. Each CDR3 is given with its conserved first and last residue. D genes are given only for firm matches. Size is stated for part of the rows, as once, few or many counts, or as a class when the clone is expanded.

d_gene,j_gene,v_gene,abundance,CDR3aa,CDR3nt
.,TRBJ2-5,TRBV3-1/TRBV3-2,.,CASSLGPGAGETQYF,TGTGCCAGCAGCCTGGGACCAGGGGCGGGAGAGACCCAGTACTTC
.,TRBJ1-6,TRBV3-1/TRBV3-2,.,CASSQGQGSSPLHF,TGTGCCAGCAGCCAGGGGCAGGGTAGTTCACCCCTCCACTTT
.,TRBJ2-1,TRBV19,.,CASQLRGTSSYNEQFF,TGTGCCAGCCAATTACGGGGGACAAGCTCCTACAATGAGCAGTTCTTC
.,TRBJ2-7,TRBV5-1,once,CASSLASPGTYEQYF,TGCGCCAGCAGCTTGGCAAGCCCCGGAACCTACGAGCAGTACTTC
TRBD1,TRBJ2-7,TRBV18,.,CASVLTPGQGHEQYF,TGTGCCAGCGTCCTGACACCCGGACAGGGCCACGAGCAGTACTTC
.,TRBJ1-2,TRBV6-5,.,CASSLLNYGYTF,TGTGCCAGCAGTCTCTTAAACTATGGCTACACCTTC
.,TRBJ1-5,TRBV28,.,CASSLTQVSNQPQHF,TGTGCCAGCAGTTTGACACAGGTTAGCAATCAGCCCCAGCATTTT
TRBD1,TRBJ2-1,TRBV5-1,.,CASSLPGQSYNEQFF,TGCGCCAGCAGCCTACCGGGACAGTCCTACAATGAGCAGTTCTTC
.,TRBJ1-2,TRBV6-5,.,CASIGPRGYTF,TGTGCCAGCATAGGTCCCCGGGGCTACACCTTC
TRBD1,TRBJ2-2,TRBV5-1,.,CASSFGTGSLGELFF,TGCGCCAGCAGCTTTGGGACAGGGTCATTAGGGGAGCTGTTTTTT
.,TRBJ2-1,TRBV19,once,CASSIRTSSYNEQFF,TGTGCCAGTAGTATTCGGACCAGTTCCTACAATGAGCAGTTCTTC
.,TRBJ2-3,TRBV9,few,CASSAALQSDTQYF,TGTGCCAGCAGCGCAGCGTTACAGTCAGATACGCAGTATTTT
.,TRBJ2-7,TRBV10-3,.,CAISAGQAYEQYF,TGTGCCATCAGTGCGGGACAAGCTTACGAGCAGTACTTC
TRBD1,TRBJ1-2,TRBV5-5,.,CASRPDRVYGYTF,TGTGCCAGCAGACCGGACAGGGTGTATGGCTACACCTTC
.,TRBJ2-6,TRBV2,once,CASAWGPGANVLTF,TGTGCCAGCGCGTGGGGGCCTGGGGCCAACGTCCTGACTTTC
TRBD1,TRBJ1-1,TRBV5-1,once,CASSLQGLLGNTEAFF,TGCGCCAGCAGCTTACAGGGGTTGCTTGGGAACACTGAAGCTTTCTTT
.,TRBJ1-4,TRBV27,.,CASTSLGAGTNEKLFF,TGTGCCAGCACCTCCCTTGGGGCAGGGACTAATGAAAAACTGTTTTTT
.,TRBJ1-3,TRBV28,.,CASRASGNTIYF,TGTGCCAGCCGGGCGTCTGGAAACACCATATATTTT
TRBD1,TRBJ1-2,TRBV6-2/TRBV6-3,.,CASSLTGTDGYTF,TGTGCCAGCAGTCTGACAGGGACCGATGGCTACACCTTC
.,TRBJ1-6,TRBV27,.,CASSGSVRHLHF,TGTGCCAGCAGTGGATCCGTCCGTCACCTCCACTTT
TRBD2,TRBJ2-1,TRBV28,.,CASRLAGYNEQFF,TGTGCCAGCAGACTAGCGGGGTACAATGAGCAGTTCTTC
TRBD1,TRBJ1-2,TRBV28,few,CVSRDRSFMYGYTF,TGTGTTAGCCGGGACAGGAGTTTTATGTATGGCTACACCTTC
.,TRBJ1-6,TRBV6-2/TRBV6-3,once,CASSPRSVDNSPLHF,TGTGCCAGCAGCCCCCGCAGCGTTGATAATTCACCCCTCCACTTT
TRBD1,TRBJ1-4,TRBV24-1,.,CATEGTGGEKLFF,TGTGCCACCGAGGGGACAGGGGGTGAAAAACTGTTTTTT
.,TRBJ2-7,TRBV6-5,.,CASGDSSYEQYF,TGTGCCAGCGGGGACTCCTCCTACGAGCAGTACTTC
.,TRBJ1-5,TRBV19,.,CASSIESGDSNQPQHF,TGTGCCAGTAGTATAGAGTCGGGGGATAGCAATCAGCCCCAGCATTTT
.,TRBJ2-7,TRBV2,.,CASSDLGQGGSYEQYF,TGTGCCAGCAGTGATCTTGGGCAGGGGGGCTCCTACGAGCAGTACTTC
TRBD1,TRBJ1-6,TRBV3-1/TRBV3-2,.,CASSHGQGESPLHF,TGTGCCAGCAGCCACGGACAGGGCGAGTCACCCCTCCACTTT
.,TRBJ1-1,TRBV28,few,CASTQGRNTEAFF,TGTGCCAGCACCCAAGGGCGGAACACTGAAGCTTTCTTT
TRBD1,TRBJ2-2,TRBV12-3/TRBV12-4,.,CASQGASAGELFF,TGTGCCAGTCAGGGGGCGTCCGCCGGGGAGCTGTTTTTT
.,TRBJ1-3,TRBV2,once,CASSDTRSGNTIYF,TGTGCCAGCAGTGATACGCGTTCCGGAAACACCATATATTTT
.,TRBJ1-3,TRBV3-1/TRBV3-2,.,CASSPRTGNAIYF,TGTGCCAGCAGCCCAAGGACCGGTAACGCCATATATTTT
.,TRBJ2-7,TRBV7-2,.,CASSLEGVTYEQYF,TGTGCCAGCAGCTTAGAGGGGGTTACCTACGAGCAGTACTTC
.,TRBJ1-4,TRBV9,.,CASSPTSEGKLFF,TGTGCCAGCAGCCCCACTTCGGAAGGAAAACTGTTTTTT
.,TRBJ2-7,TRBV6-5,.,CASSFARGTYEQYF,TGTGCCAGCAGCTTTGCCCGGGGGACCTACGAGCAGTACTTC
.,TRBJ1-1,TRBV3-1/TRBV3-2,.,CASSQVGGVNTEAFF,TGTGCCAGCAGCCAAGTTGGGGGCGTGAACACTGAAGCTTTCTTT
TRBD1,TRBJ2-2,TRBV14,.,CASSQDKGAIGELFF,TGTGCCAGCAGCCAAGATAAGGGGGCTATCGGGGAGCTGTTTTTT
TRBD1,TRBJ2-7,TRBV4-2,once,CASSQDLRTGLFSYEQYF,TGTGCCAGCAGCCAAGATCTCCGGACAGGGCTGTTCTCCTACGAGCAGTACTTC
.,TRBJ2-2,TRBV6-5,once,CASWDTGSVTGELFF,TGTGCCAGCTGGGACACAGGGTCGGTTACCGGGGAGCTGTTTTTT
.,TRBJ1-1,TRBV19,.,CASSLGRSALVNTEAFF,TGTGCCAGTAGTTTAGGACGGTCCGCCCTAGTTAACACTGAAGCTTTCTTT
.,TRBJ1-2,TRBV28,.,CASSPALGTGLGGYTF,TGTGCCAGCAGTCCAGCTCTTGGAACAGGGTTGGGGGGCTACACCTTC
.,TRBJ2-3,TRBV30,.,CAWTASTDTQYF,TGTGCCTGGACGGCTAGCACAGATACGCAGTATTTT
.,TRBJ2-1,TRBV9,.,CASSVGLVVSYNEQFF,TGTGCCAGCAGCGTAGGTTTGGTAGTCTCCTACAATGAGCAGTTCTTC
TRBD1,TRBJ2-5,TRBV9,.,CASSVGQGKETQYF,TGTGCCAGCAGCGTAGGACAGGGGAAAGAGACCCAGTACTTC
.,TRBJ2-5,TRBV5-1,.,CASSRGQGSQETQYF,TGCGCCAGCAGCAGGGGCCAGGGGAGCCAAGAGACCCAGTACTTC
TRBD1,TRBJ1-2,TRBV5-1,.,CASSLGGTEPNYGYTF,TGCGCCAGCAGCTTGGGGGGGACAGAACCTAACTATGGCTACACCTTC
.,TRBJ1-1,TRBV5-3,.,CARQCRVMNTEAFF,TGTGCCAGGCAATGTCGGGTGATGAACACTGAAGCTTTCTTT
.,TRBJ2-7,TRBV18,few,CASSLVRDISYEQYF,TGTGCCAGCTCACTCGTGCGGGACATTTCCTACGAGCAGTACTTC